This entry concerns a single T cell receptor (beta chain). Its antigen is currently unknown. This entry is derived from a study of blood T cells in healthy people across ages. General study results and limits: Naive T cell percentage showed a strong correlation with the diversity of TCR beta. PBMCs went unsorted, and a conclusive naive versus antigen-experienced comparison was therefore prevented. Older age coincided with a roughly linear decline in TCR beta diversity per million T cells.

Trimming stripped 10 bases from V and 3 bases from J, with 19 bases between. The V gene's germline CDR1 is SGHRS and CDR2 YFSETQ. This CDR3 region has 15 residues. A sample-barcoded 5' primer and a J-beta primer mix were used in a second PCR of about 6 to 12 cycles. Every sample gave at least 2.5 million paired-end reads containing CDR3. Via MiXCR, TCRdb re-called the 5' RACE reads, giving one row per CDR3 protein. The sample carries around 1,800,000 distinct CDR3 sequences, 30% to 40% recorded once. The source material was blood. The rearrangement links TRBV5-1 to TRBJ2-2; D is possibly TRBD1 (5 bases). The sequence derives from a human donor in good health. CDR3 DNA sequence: TGCGCCTCGGAACCGTTTACAGGTTACACCGGGGAGCTGTTTTTT. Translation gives CASEPFTGYTGELFF.